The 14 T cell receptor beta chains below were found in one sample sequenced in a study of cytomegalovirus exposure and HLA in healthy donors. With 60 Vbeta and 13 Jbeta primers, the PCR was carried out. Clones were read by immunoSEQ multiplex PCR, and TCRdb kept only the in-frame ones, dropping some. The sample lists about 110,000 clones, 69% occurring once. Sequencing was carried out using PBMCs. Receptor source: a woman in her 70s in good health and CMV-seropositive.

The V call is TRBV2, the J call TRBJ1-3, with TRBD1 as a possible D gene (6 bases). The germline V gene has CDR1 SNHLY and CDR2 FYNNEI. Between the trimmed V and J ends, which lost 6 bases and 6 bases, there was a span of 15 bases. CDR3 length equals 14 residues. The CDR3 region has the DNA TGTGCCAGCAGGCTATCGACAGGAGTAAACACCATATATTTT. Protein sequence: CASRLSTGVNTIYF.

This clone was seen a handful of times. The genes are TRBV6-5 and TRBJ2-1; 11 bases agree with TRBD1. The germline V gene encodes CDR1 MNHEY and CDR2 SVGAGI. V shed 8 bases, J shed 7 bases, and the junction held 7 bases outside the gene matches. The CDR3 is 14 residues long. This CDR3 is CASPSGTGGNEQFF. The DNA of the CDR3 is TGTGCCAGCCCCTCGGGGACAGGGGGAAATGAGCAGTTCTTC.

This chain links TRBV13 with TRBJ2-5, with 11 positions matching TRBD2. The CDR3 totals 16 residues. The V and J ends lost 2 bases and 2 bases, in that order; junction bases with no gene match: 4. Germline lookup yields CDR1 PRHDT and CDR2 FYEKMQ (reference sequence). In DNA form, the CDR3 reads TGTGCCAGCAGCTTAAAACTAGCGGGGGAGCAAGAGACCCAGTACTTC. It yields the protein CASSLKLAGEQETQYF. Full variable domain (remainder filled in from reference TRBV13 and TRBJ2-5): AAGVIQSPRHLIKEKRETATLKCYPIPRHDTVYWYQQGPGQDPQFLISFYEKMQSDKGSIPDRFSAQQFSDYHSELNMSSLELGDSALYFCASSLKLAGEQETQYFGPGTRLLVL.

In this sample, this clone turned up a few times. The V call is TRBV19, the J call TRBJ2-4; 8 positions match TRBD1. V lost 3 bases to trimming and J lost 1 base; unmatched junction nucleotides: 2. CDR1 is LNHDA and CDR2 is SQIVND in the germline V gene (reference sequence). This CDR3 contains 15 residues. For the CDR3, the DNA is TGTGCCAGTAGTATTGGACAGGGTGCCAAAAACATTCAGTACTTC. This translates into CASSIGQGAKNIQYF.

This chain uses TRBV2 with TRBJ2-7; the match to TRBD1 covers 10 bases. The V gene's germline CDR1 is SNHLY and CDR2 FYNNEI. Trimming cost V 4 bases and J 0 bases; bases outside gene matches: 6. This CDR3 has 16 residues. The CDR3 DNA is TGTGCCAGCAGTGGAAGGGGACAGGGGATCTCCTACGAGCAGTACTTC. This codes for CASSGRGQGISYEQYF.

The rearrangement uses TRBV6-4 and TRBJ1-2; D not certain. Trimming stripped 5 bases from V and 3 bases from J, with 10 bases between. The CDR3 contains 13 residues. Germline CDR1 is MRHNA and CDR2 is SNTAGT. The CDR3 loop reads CASSLGSDYGYTF. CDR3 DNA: TGTGCCAGCAGTTTAGGGAGTGACTATGGCTACACCTTC.

CDR3: CASSAGTGKMPQHF. As DNA, the CDR3 is TGTGCCAGTAGTGCCGGGACAGGGAAGATGCCCCAGCATTTT. This chain connects TRBV19 to TRBJ1-5; TRBD1 aligns across 9 bases. V lost 5 bases and J lost 9; bases outside the gene matches: 8. The CDR3 is 14 amino acids. CDR1 and CDR2 from the germline V gene are LNHDA and SQIVND (reference sequence).

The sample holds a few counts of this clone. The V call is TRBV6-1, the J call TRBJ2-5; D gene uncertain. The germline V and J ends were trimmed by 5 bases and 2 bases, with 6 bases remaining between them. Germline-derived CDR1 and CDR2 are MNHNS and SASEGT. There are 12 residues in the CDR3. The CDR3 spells CASSIHQETQYF. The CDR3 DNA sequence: TGTGCCAGCAGTATCCATCAAGAGACCCAGTACTTC.

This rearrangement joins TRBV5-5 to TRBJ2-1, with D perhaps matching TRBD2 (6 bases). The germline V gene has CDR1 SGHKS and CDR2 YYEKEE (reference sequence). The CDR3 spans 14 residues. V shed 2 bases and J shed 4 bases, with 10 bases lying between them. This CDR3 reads CASSFSGPYNEQFF. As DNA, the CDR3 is TGTGCCAGCAGCTTTAGCGGTCCTTACAATGAGCAGTTCTTC.

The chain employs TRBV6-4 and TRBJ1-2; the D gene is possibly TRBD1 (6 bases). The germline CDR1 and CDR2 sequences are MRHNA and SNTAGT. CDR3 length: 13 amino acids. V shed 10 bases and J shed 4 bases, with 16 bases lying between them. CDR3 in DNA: TGTGCCACCGAAGTAGGGGGGGGCTATGGCTACACCTTC. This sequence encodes CATEVGGGYGYTF.

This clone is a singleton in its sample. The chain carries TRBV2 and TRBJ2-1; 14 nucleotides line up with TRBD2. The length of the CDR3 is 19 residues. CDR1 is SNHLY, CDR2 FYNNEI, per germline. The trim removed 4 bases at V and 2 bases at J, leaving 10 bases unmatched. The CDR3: CASSGLAGGTFFTYNEQFF. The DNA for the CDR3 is TGTGCCAGCAGTGGACTAGCGGGGGGGACCTTTTTTACCTACAATGAGCAGTTCTTC.

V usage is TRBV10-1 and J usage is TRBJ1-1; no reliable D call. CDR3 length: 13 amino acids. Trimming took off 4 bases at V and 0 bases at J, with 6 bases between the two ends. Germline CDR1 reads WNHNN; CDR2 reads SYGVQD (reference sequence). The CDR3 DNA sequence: TGCGCCAGCAGTGCGGGGTTGAACACTGAAGCTTTCTTT. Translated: CASSAGLNTEAFF.

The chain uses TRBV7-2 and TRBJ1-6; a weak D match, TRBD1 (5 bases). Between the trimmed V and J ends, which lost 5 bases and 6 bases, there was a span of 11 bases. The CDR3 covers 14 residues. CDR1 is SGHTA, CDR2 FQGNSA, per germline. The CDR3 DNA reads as TGTGCCAGCAGCCTCGACAGCTTTAATTCACCCCTCCACTTT. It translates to CASSLDSFNSPLHF. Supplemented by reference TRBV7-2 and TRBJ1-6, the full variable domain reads GAGVSQSPSNKVTEKGKDVELRCDPISGHTALYWYRQSLGQGLEFLIYFQGNSAPDKSGLPSDRFSAERTGGSVSTLTIQRTQQEDSAVYLCASSLDSFNSPLHFGNGTRLTVT.

The DNA of the CDR3 is TGTGCCAGCATCCGGGACAGGGGCCTGAAGACCCAGTACTTC. It specifies CASIRDRGLKTQYF. V and J are TRBV9 and TRBJ2-5; 10 bases match TRBD1. Unmatched junction bases numbered 8, after V lost 6 bases and J lost 6 bases. Germline CDR1 SGDLS, CDR2 YYNGEE. The CDR3 is 14 residues long.